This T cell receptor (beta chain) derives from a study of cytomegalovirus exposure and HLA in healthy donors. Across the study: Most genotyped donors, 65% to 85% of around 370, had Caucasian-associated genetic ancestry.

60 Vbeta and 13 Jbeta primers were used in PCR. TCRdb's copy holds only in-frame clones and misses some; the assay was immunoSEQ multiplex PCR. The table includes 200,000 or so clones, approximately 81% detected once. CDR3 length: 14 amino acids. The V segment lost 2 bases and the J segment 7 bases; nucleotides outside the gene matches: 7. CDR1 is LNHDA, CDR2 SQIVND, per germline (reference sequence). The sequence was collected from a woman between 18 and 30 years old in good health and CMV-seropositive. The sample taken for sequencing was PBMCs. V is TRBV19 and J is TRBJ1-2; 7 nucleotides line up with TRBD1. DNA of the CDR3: TGTGCCAGTAGTATACGCCAGGGGGGATCTGGCTACACCTTC. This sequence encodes CASSIRQGGSGYTF.